This TCR beta chain was documented in a study of CD8 T cells in ankylosing spondylitis. Notes on the study in general: Reports of some motif variants in reactive arthritis synovial fluid and blood predate this one. Typical of ankylosing spondylitis blood, it appeared, was a TCR beta motif of under 10 highly homologous variants.

The CDR3 is 14 amino acids. Germline V CDR1 and CDR2: SGHRS, YFSETQ. The V and J ends lost 4 bases and 5 bases, in that order; junction bases with no gene match: 7. This clonotype was seen at least ten times. What it binds is not known. TCRdb ran MiXCR on the 5' RACE reads and lists one entry per CDR3 protein. The table has approximately 250,000 distinct CDR3 sequences, about 10% seen once. The receptor's source is a male donor with ankylosing spondylitis or in good health (not recorded which). The specimen was blood, either unsorted or a sorted T cell fraction (not recorded which). This rearrangement joins TRBV5-1 to TRBJ2-5, with 8 nucleotides matching TRBD1. This chain's CDR3 is CASSTGQGMETQYF. CDR3 bases: TGCGCCAGCAGCACAGGACAGGGTATGGAGACCCAGTACTTC.